Each of the 18 T cell receptor beta chains below was sequenced from the same sample in a study of blood T cell repertoires in COVID-19. The repertoire was sequenced with immunoSEQ multiplex PCR; TCRdb's copy has only in-frame clones and lacks some. Found here are more than 45,000 clones, 70% to 90% of them singletons; the top ten hold roughly 10%. The specimen sequenced was peripheral blood. The receptors were sampled from a human donor in a cohort sampled during active COVID-19.

The V and J genes are TRBV9 and TRBJ2-5; D remains ambiguous. CDR1 and CDR2 from the germline V gene are SGDLS and YYNGEE. The CDR3 spans 14 residues. V was clipped by 0 bases and J by 4 bases, with 10 bases between them. This CDR3 reads CASSVDPSGETQYF. The CDR3 DNA reads TGTGCCAGCAGCGTAGATCCTTCCGGAGAGACCCAGTACTTC.

In nucleotides, the CDR3 is TGTGCCAGCAGCCTACTTAACTATGGCTACACCTTC. Amino acids: CASSLLNYGYTF. V is TRBV12-3 or TRBV12-4 and J is TRBJ1-2, with no clear D. Trimming pared 6 bases from V and 1 base from J, leaving 6 bases between. The CDR3 runs to 12 residues.

The chain employs TRBV3-1 (or the pseudogene TRBV3-2) and TRBJ2-5; D may be TRBD1 (6 bases). CDR3 size: 12 residues. Germline loops: CDR1 LGHDT, CDR2 YNNKEL (reference sequence). V was cut by 1 base and J by 12 bases, with 12 bases left in between. CDR3 bases: TGTGCCAGCAGCCAAGTCGGACAGTCCAAGTACTTC. Translated: CASSQVGQSKYF.

The rearrangement links TRBV12-5 to TRBJ2-7; tentatively, D is TRBD1 (5 bases). V lost 3 bases and J 2 bases, leaving 11 bases between the germline ends. Germline loops: CDR1 LGHNT, CDR2 FRNRAP. The CDR3 consists of 14 residues. The CDR3 DNA follows: TGTGCTAGTGGTTTCTGGCAGGGCACCTACGAGCAGTACTTC. The encoded protein is CASGFWQGTYEQYF.

V usage is TRBV15 and J usage is TRBJ2-2; 9 nucleotides agree with TRBD2. V lost 5 bases to trimming and J lost 0 bases; unmatched junction nucleotides: 1. CDR1 LNHNV and CDR2 YYDKDF come from the germline V gene (reference sequence). The CDR3 has 15 amino acids. CDR3 nucleotide sequence: TGTGCCACCAGCGGCGGGGGGGCGAACACCGGGGAGCTGTTTTTT. It yields the protein CATSGGGANTGELFF.

J is TRBJ2-5 and V is TRBV5-6, with 8 bases that match TRBD1. The CDR3 length is 14 residues. With V trimmed by 2 bases and J by 5 bases, 5 bases remained unmatched. Germline V lookup: CDR1 SGHDT, CDR2 YYEEEE. The DNA of the CDR3 is TGTGCCAGCAGCTTCCTGACAGGGGAGGAGACCCAGTACTTC. Amino acid sequence: CASSFLTGEETQYF.

The V and J genes are TRBV7-2 and TRBJ2-1, with a possible D match to TRBD1 (6 bases). The CDR3 totals 14 residues. Germline V gene data show CDR1 as SGHTA and CDR2 as FQGNSA. V gave up 1 base and J gave up 5 bases, with 9 bases separating them. In DNA form, the CDR3 reads TGTGCCAGCAGCTTAGTGAGGGGGAACAATGAGCAGTTCTTC. It yields the protein CASSLVRGNNEQFF.

CDR3 DNA: TGTGCCAGCAGTTACTTAGTGACAGGGGACACTGAAGCTTTCTTT. Protein: CASSYLVTGDTEAFF. The chain carries TRBV6-6 and TRBJ1-1, with TRBD1 matching 8 bases. V was pared by 1 base and J by 3 bases, with 4 bases of the junction left unmatched. Per germline, CDR1 MNHNY and CDR2 SVGAGI (reference sequence). The CDR3 has 15 residues.

The J gene is TRBJ1-2, the V gene TRBV6-6, with D possibly matching TRBD1 (6 bases). The germline V gene encodes CDR1 MNHNY and CDR2 SVGAGI (reference sequence). This CDR3 contains 15 residues. Trimming stripped 0 bases from V and 2 bases from J, with 10 bases between. CDR3 amino acids: CASSYSRTDNYGYTF. The CDR3, as DNA: TGTGCCAGCAGTTACTCCCGGACAGACAACTATGGCTACACCTTC.

This sequence joins TRBV7-2 and TRBJ2-3, with 7 bases aligning to TRBD1. The V segment lost 2 bases and the J segment 0 bases; nucleotides outside the gene matches: 2. Germline loops: CDR1 SGHTA, CDR2 FQGNSA. The CDR3 has 15 amino acids. CDR3 DNA sequence: TGTGCCAGCAGCTTAAGGACAGGAAGCACAGATACGCAGTATTTT. This sequence encodes CASSLRTGSTDTQYF.

This rearrangement joins TRBV6-1 to TRBJ2-7; tentative D call: TRBD1 (5 bases). Trimming shortened V by 0 bases and J by 3 bases, and 9 bases separated the two germline ends. In germline, CDR1 is MNHNS, CDR2 SASEGT. The CDR3 is 14 amino acids. For the CDR3, the DNA is TGTGCCAGCAGTGAAGCGGGGCCGTACTACGAGCAGTACTTC. Protein product: CASSEAGPYYEQYF.

The V call is TRBV9, the J call TRBJ1-2; TRBD1 aligns across 7 bases. CDR3 length: 14 amino acids. Germline CDR1 and CDR2: SGDLS and YYNGEE. With V trimmed by 0 bases and J by 7 bases, 6 bases remained unmatched. In DNA, the CDR3 is TGTGCCAGCAGCGTAGCTGTGACAGGGTCTGGCTACACCTTC. Protein product: CASSVAVTGSGYTF.

For the CDR3, the DNA is TGTGCCAGCAGGTCAATAGCGGGGAGCTCCTACAATGAGCAGTTCTTC. Translation gives CASRSIAGSSYNEQFF. The V gene is TRBV7-3, the J gene TRBJ2-1, with 8 bases identical to TRBD2. CDR3 length: 16 residues. V was pared by 6 bases and J by 0 bases, with 7 bases of the junction left unmatched. Germline CDR1 and CDR2: SGHTA and FQGTGA.

CDR3 sequence reads: CASSVSHYNTEAFF. Written as DNA, the CDR3 is TGTGCCAGCAGCGTATCACACTATAACACTGAAGCTTTCTTT. V gene TRBV9 combines with J gene TRBJ1-1, with unresolved D. This CDR3 has 14 residues. Germline V gene lookup returns CDR1 SGDLS and CDR2 YYNGEE. Trimming shortened V by 1 base and J by 2 bases, and 9 bases separated the two germline ends.

This chain joins TRBV28 and TRBJ1-2, with a tentative D call TRBD1 (6 bases). The CDR3 has 16 residues. V gave up 4 bases and J gave up 4 bases, with 19 bases separating them. Germline V gives CDR1 MDHEN, CDR2 SYDVKM. In nucleotides, the CDR3 is TGTGCCAGCAGTTCCCCGGAGGGGGGGAACCTCTATGGCTACACCTTC. Translated: CASSSPEGGNLYGYTF.

The gene calls are TRBV6-5 and TRBJ2-3, with D maybe TRBD1 (5 bases). Germline-derived CDR1 and CDR2 are MNHEY and SVGAGI. CDR3 size: 14 residues. The ends were cut back, 7 bases at V and 0 bases at J, with 11 bases in the middle. The CDR3 here is CASTQGWSTDTQYF. For the CDR3, the DNA is TGTGCCAGCACCCAGGGATGGAGCACAGATACGCAGTATTTT.

This chain uses TRBV11-1 with TRBJ1-2; 10 bases are a match to TRBD1. The V and J ends lost 5 bases and 12 bases, in that order; junction bases with no gene match: 12. This CDR3 has 14 residues. Germline CDR1 and CDR2: SGHAT and FQDESV (reference sequence). CDR3 nucleotides: TGTGCCAGCAGCCTTATGGACAGGGGGATCGGCCACACCTTC. This codes for CASSLMDRGIGHTF.

Concerning this clone itself: A junction end diverges from the germline sequence, so it may reflect a read error. The chain combines TRBV7-7 with TRBJ2-5; 7 positions match TRBD1. This CDR3 has 15 residues. CDR1 is SSHAT and CDR2 is FNYEAQ in the germline V gene (reference sequence). The CDR3 is CASSSTLRDSETQYF. The CDR3 nucleotides are TGTGCTAGCAGCTCAACTCTCCGGGACAGCGAGACCCAGTACTTC.